One and the same sample provided the 8 T cell receptor beta chains below, sequenced in a study of cytotoxic CD8 clonotypes in ibrutinib-treated CLL. Repertoires were generated with immunoSEQ multiplex PCR, while TCRdb's copy carries only in-frame clones and drops some. The table lists about 140,000 clones, around 81% of them singletons, with 6.5% to 8% in the top ten. The starting material was PBMCs, obtained after 36 months of ibrutinib treatment. Every receptor here comes from a human donor with chronic lymphocytic leukemia.

The chain's CDR3 is CASSVVGGNYGYTF. Here the CDR3 DNA reads TGTGCCAGCAGCGTAGTAGGGGGGAACTATGGCTACACCTTC. The genes are TRBV9 and TRBJ1-2, with D perhaps matching TRBD1 (6 bases). The V gene's germline CDR1 is SGDLS and CDR2 YYNGEE. The CDR3 extends over 14 amino acids. Trimming stripped 0 bases from V and 2 bases from J, with 8 bases between.

The V gene is TRBV6-5, the J gene TRBJ1-2; the D is unclear. V was cut by 5 bases and J by 13 bases, with 14 bases left in between. The CDR3 has 11 amino acids. CDR1 is MNHEY, CDR2 SVGAGI, per germline. CDR3 nucleotides: TGTGCCAGCAGTGAATACCGCCCATCCACCTTC. Encoded protein: CASSEYRPSTF.

The V gene is TRBV9, the J gene TRBJ1-3; maybe TRBD1 (6 bases). Trimming removed 1 base from V and 1 base from J, with 12 bases in between. The CDR3 has 16 amino acids. Germline loops: CDR1 SGDLS, CDR2 YYNGEE. The CDR3 nucleotides read TGTGCCAGCAGCGTACTACAGGGAGTGTCTGGAAACACCATATATTTT. It codes for CASSVLQGVSGNTIYF.

A few counts support this clone. V and J are TRBV19 and TRBJ1-4, with a weak D call TRBD1 (6 bases). Germline V CDR1 and CDR2: LNHDA, SQIVND (reference sequence). The CDR3 has 17 amino acids. V shed 3 bases and J shed 2 bases, with 16 bases lying between them. The CDR3 here is CASSIGGGLSTNEKLFF. The DNA for the CDR3 is TGTGCCAGTAGTATTGGCGGGGGGCTATCGACTAATGAAAAACTGTTTTTT.

The rearrangement joins TRBV9 to TRBJ1-1, with D possibly being TRBD1 (6 bases). CDR3 size: 13 residues. Germline CDR1 SGDLS, CDR2 YYNGEE. Trimming left V 0 bases short and J 11 bases short, with 14 bases between. The CDR3: CASSVGEGGWAFF. DNA of the CDR3: TGTGCCAGCAGCGTAGGCGAAGGGGGTTGGGCTTTCTTT.

V gene TRBV4-1 combines with J gene TRBJ2-2; unclear D gene. With 2 bases removed from V and 4 bases from J, the gap between germline ends came to 8 bases. In germline, CDR1 is MGHRA, CDR2 YSYEKL. The CDR3 spans 14 residues. The DNA for the CDR3 is TGCGCCAGCAGCCAACGGTTTATCACCGGGGAGCTGTTTTTT. It specifies CASSQRFITGELFF.

In its sample, this clone was seen a few times. The genes are TRBV5-1 and TRBJ2-1, with D perhaps being TRBD1 or TRBD2 (5 bases each). The ends were cut back, 7 bases at V and 0 bases at J, with 14 bases in the middle. The V gene's germline CDR1 is SGHRS and CDR2 YFSETQ. The CDR3 extends over 15 amino acids. CDR3 nucleotide sequence: TGCGCCAGCGGGGCCGGGACCTTCTCCTACAATGAGCAGTTCTTC. The encoded protein is CASGAGTFSYNEQFF.

The chain recombines TRBV10-1 with TRBJ2-3; 7 bases agree with TRBD2. CDR3 length equals 15 residues. With 3 bases clipped from V and 2 bases from J, the junction kept 5 bases outside the gene matches. Per germline, CDR1 WNHNN and CDR2 SYGVQD (reference sequence). The CDR3 coding sequence is TGCGCCAGCAGTGACCCTAGCGGAAACACAGATACGCAGTATTTT. This encodes CASSDPSGNTDTQYF.